This T cell receptor beta chain was recorded in a study of cytomegalovirus exposure and HLA in healthy donors (dated by TCRdb to about 2017). Some background on the complete study: According to a later analysis, one platform produced both the 100 to 150 validation repertoires and the 620 or so repertoires of the first cohort. The study was designed to test whether signatures of past pathogen exposure could be identified by cataloging public T cell receptors. Besides the first cohort of 550 to 750 subjects, a separate validation cohort made up of 95 to 150 different subjects was used. The study combined high-throughput TCR immunosequencing, statistical association of individual TCRs with disease status, and machine learning to predict cytomegalovirus infection status.

The donors belonged to the validation cohort of 90 to 150 subjects, which was separate from the roughly 700-subject first cohort. Remarks on this clone: Its antigen target is currently unknown. There are no base qualities to consult, and no much larger clone falls within one base.

Library preparation employed the immunoSEQ multiplex PCR assay. Under the source paper's analysis protocol: A statistical classification framework was built to diagnose cytomegalovirus status from the catalog of TCR beta chain sequences. This immuneACCESS table, as held by TCRdb, lists in-frame sequences with V and J called but not all clones. Of the missing ones, under half trace to an unresolved V gene in checked studies; the others have no known cause. V and J calls and clone size are copied from that table; D and trimming were computed from the DNA. The sample profile shows hundreds of thousands of clones; around 88% of them were found once. Clones ranked in the top ten supply around 1.2% of the sample. The trim is 3 bases for V and 0 bases for J, with a gap of 15 bases between the germline ends. CDR1 MNHNS and CDR2 SASEGT are derived from the germline V gene. Reading from cysteine to phenylalanine, the CDR3 counts 17 amino acids. This entry keeps only the CDR3 DNA: 51 bases, framed from base 1.

Study-wide conclusions, independent of this receptor: The validation cohort had no HLA typing available for a later analysis, so co-occurrence within that cohort was assessed over all 120 or so repertoires. In both the original and validation cohorts, the classifier was reported to diagnose cytomegalovirus status with high specificity and sensitivity. According to the authors, the approach could potentially be generalized to other disease states and immunological phenotypes. A few of the identified cytomegalovirus-associated TCR beta chains were confirmed in vitro to be specific for cytomegalovirus antigens. Most TCR sequences were seen in very few donors, while some public TCRs were found in many individuals. Subsequent analysis determined that TCRs grouped into clusters in the first cohort also showed a tendency toward co-occurrence across the roughly 110 validation repertoires, and approximately 94% of cluster scores exceeded 0. The study listed around 160 TCR beta chains as associated with cytomegalovirus.

The chain joins TRBV6-1 to TRBJ1-5; the D gene is perhaps TRBD1, from 6 matching bases. Material for sequencing was PBMCs. This receptor was identified in a woman in her 30s in good health and CMV-seropositive. The CDR3 region reads CASSDKMGHLSNQPQHF. The DNA reads TGTGCCAGCAGTGACAAAATGGGACACCTTAGCAATCAGCCCCAGCATTTT.